The 17 T cell receptor beta chains below were found in one sample sequenced in a study of identifying expanded T cells in peripheral blood. TCRdb's copy holds only in-frame clones and misses some; the assay was immunoSEQ multiplex PCR. The table shows 65,000 to 95,000 clones, with around 90% occurring only once. Sequencing was carried out using blood. These receptors were obtained from a person aged 18 to 70 in good health.

Worth noting for this clone: This sample includes further DNA sequences coding for the same CDR3. This chain joins TRBV19 and TRBJ1-5; D ambiguous. The CDR3 extends over 13 amino acids. Between the trimmed V and J ends, which lost 2 bases and 2 bases, there was a span of 4 bases. In germline, CDR1 is LNHDA, CDR2 SQIVND (reference sequence). CDR3 sequence: CASSIWGNQPQHF. The CDR3 nucleotides read TGTGCCAGTAGTATATGGGGCAATCAGCCCCAGCATTTT.

V is TRBV4-3 and J is TRBJ1-1, with D perhaps matching TRBD1 (5 bases). Germline V gives CDR1 LGHNA, CDR2 YSLEER. The ends were cut back, 0 bases at V and 4 bases at J, with 12 bases in the middle. The CDR3 length is 15 residues. The CDR3 loop reads CASSQEGQGGTEAFF. CDR3 bases: TGCGCCAGCAGCCAAGAAGGTCAGGGTGGCACTGAAGCTTTCTTT.

The rearrangement joins TRBV6-6 to TRBJ2-5, with 8 bases fitting TRBD2. After removal of 0 bases from V and 5 bases from J, the junction contained 5 bases not matched to a gene. The CDR3 is 15 residues long. Germline CDR1 and CDR2: MNHNY and SVGAGI (reference sequence). The CDR3 region is CASSYSPGGGETQYF. The CDR3 bases are TGTGCCAGCAGTTACTCCCCGGGAGGGGGGGAGACCCAGTACTTC.

CDR3 region: CASSQDLRTGEEKLFF. CDR3 bases: TGCGCCAGCAGCCAAGATCTTCGAACAGGGGAAGAAAAACTGTTTTTT. The chain carries TRBV4-1 and TRBJ1-4; the match to TRBD1 covers 7 bases. Germline V gives CDR1 MGHRA, CDR2 YSYEKL. V shed 0 bases and J 8 bases; nucleotides not matched to a gene: 9. The CDR3 sequence is 16 residues long.

CDR3 bases: TGTGCCAGTAGTGGGGACGGGGACGAGCAGTACTTC. Amino acids: CASSGDGDEQYF. V gene TRBV19 combines with J gene TRBJ2-7; D might be TRBD1 or TRBD2, each matching 5 bases. CDR1 is LNHDA and CDR2 is SQIVND in the germline V gene (reference sequence). This CDR3 comprises 12 residues. V shed 5 bases and J shed 5 bases, with 10 bases lying between them.

This clone was found a few times. The chain combines TRBV10-3 with TRBJ1-4; TRBD1 is a possible D gene (6 bases). Germline assignment: CDR1 ENHRY and CDR2 SYGVKD. V lost 0 bases to trimming and J lost 4 bases, with 12 bases between them. CDR3 length: 16 residues. The CDR3 reads CAISESWQGNNEKLFF. The CDR3 DNA sequence: TGTGCCATCAGTGAGTCGTGGCAGGGGAATAATGAAAAACTGTTTTTT.

The rearrangement uses TRBV18 and TRBJ1-5, with D possibly matching TRBD1 (6 bases). V was trimmed by 0 bases and J by 1 base, leaving 7 bases between them. The CDR3 sequence is 15 residues long. Germline assignment: CDR1 KGHSH and CDR2 LQKENI. This CDR3 is CASSPPGGSNQPQHF. The CDR3 DNA is TGTGCCAGCTCACCACCAGGGGGAAGCAATCAGCCCCAGCATTTT.

V gene TRBV21-1 combines with J gene TRBJ1-1; the table calls TRBD1, which could not be checked here. TRBV21-1 is a pseudogene segment. The length of the CDR3 is 15 residues. In DNA, the CDR3 is TGTGCCAGCAGCTTAGGGACATGGTTGAACACTGAAGCTTTCTTT. It encodes CASSLGTWLNTEAFF.

The chain joins TRBV11-2 to TRBJ2-1; D call uncertain. The CDR3 loop spans 17 amino acids. Trimming cost V 4 bases and J 8 bases, with 24 bases left between them. Germline V gives CDR1 SGHAT, CDR2 FQNNGV. Written as DNA, the CDR3 is TGTGCCAGCAGCTCGAGAGGCCGGGCCCTCCCGTGGGATGAGCAGTTCTTC. Encoded protein: CASSSRGRALPWDEQFF.

The gene calls are TRBV30 and TRBJ1-5; D call uncertain. CDR3 length: 13 amino acids. V shed 0 bases and J shed 4 bases, with 7 bases lying between them. The germline CDR1 and CDR2 sequences are GTSNPN and SVGIG (reference sequence). The CDR3: CAWSVRPNQPQHF. In DNA form, the CDR3 reads TGTGCCTGGAGTGTACGTCCAAATCAGCCCCAGCATTTT.

The gene calls are TRBV7-8 and TRBJ1-4, with TRBD1 matching over 8 bases. The junction had 3 bases not matched to a gene; V was cut back by 4 bases and J by 5 bases. CDR3 length: 14 residues. Germline CDR1 reads SGHVS; CDR2 reads FQNEAQ. CDR3 in amino acids: CASSYTGGNEKLFF. CDR3 coding DNA: TGTGCCAGCAGCTATACAGGGGGGAATGAAAAACTGTTTTTT.

The V call is TRBV5-1, the J call TRBJ1-3, with 8 nucleotides matching TRBD1. The CDR3 sequence is 16 residues long. Germline loops: CDR1 SGHRS, CDR2 YFSETQ. J was trimmed by 3 bases and V by 1 base; bases with no gene match: 6. For the CDR3, the DNA is TGCGCCAGCAGCTTGCGGTCAGGGGGCAGTGGAAACACCATATATTTT. It encodes CASSLRSGGSGNTIYF. Variable domain in full (rest from reference TRBV5-1 and TRBJ1-3): KAGVTQTPRYLIKTRGQQVTLSCSPISGHRSVSWYQQTPGQGLQFLFEYFSETQRNKGNFPGRFSGRQFSNSRSEMNVSTLELGDSALYLCASSLRSGGSGNTIYFGEGSWLTVV.

This clone was seen once. V usage is TRBV9 and J usage is TRBJ2-7; possibly TRBD1 for D (5 bases). The germline CDR1 and CDR2 sequences are SGDLS and YYNGEE. CDR3 length equals 15 residues. The V gene lost 3 bases and the J gene lost 6 bases, with 19 bases spanning the gap. The CDR3 sequence: CASSESPRWGSEQYF. The CDR3 DNA sequence: TGTGCCAGCAGCGAGTCTCCGCGATGGGGCAGCGAGCAGTACTTC.

The V gene is TRBV5-5, the J gene TRBJ1-5, with D perhaps TRBD1 (5 bases). The V gene lost 5 bases and the J gene lost 2 bases, with 17 bases spanning the gap. The germline gives CDR1 SGHKS, CDR2 YYEKEE (reference sequence). This CDR3 region has 16 residues. CDR3 coding DNA: TGTGCCAGCAGTTCGGATCCAGGGCAGGGCAATCAGCCCCAGCATTTT. Translated, it gives CASSSDPGQGNQPQHF.

The chain joins TRBV7-9 to TRBJ2-2, with D uncertain. The CDR3 covers 15 residues. Trimming cost V 1 base and J 3 bases, with 9 bases left between them. Germline V gene lookup returns CDR1 SEHNR and CDR2 FQNEAQ (reference sequence). CDR3 residues: CASSLGSGDTGELFF. The CDR3 DNA reads as TGTGCCAGCAGCTTAGGGTCAGGAGACACCGGGGAGCTGTTTTTT.

CDR3 amino acids: CASRGRETYEQYF. Written as DNA, the CDR3 is TGTGCCAGCAGGGGCAGGGAGACCTACGAGCAGTACTTC. The chain uses TRBV11-3 and TRBJ2-7; D could derive from TRBD1 or TRBD2 (5 bases each). Germline lookup yields CDR1 SGHNT and CDR2 YENEEA. This CDR3 region has 13 residues. Trimming stripped 6 bases from V and 2 bases from J, with 11 bases between.

This sequence joins TRBV11-2 and TRBJ2-2; D remains unclear. The germline gives CDR1 SGHAT, CDR2 FQNNGV. Trimming took 4 bases from V and 2 from J, leaving 2 bases between them. The CDR3 runs 12 residues. Here the CDR3 reads CASSSNTGELFF. The CDR3, as DNA: TGTGCCAGCAGCTCCAACACCGGGGAGCTGTTTTTT.